This T cell receptor (beta chain) emerged from a study of PD-1 blockade in mismatch repair-deficient tumors. Sequencing was performed with immunoSEQ multiplex PCR; in TCRdb, only in-frame clones are kept and a portion is missing. Among 40,000 or so clones listed, roughly 77% were seen once. All patients were mismatch repair deficient, assessed by either PCR or immunohistochemistry. A few pembrolizumab responders had their TCRs sequenced. Study findings and constraints: Tumor-resident clones, often absent from pretreatment blood, expanded after pembrolizumab and then contracted.

Trimming cost V 2 bases and J 6 bases; bases outside gene matches: 20. Germline V gene lookup returns CDR1 SGHDT and CDR2 YYEEEE. The CDR3 is 18 amino acids. About this clone itself: The antigen remains unidentified.

Sample: peripheral blood, taken 4 weeks after starting pembrolizumab. This chain links TRBV5-6 with TRBJ2-7; 7 nucleotides line up with TRBD2. This sequence originates from an adult with mismatch repair-deficient cancer. The CDR3 nucleotides read TGTGCCAGCAGCTTTGGCATTGTTTGCGGGAGTGGTATCTGCGAGCAGTACTTC. Protein: CASSFGIVCGSGICEQYF. The whole variable domain, filled in from reference TRBV5-6 and TRBJ2-7, reads DAGVTQSPTHLIKTRGQQVTLRCSPKSGHDTVSWYQQALGQGPQFIFQYYEEEERQRGNFPDRFSGHQFPNYSSELNVNALLLGDSALYLCASSFGIVCGSGICEQYFGPGTRLTVT.